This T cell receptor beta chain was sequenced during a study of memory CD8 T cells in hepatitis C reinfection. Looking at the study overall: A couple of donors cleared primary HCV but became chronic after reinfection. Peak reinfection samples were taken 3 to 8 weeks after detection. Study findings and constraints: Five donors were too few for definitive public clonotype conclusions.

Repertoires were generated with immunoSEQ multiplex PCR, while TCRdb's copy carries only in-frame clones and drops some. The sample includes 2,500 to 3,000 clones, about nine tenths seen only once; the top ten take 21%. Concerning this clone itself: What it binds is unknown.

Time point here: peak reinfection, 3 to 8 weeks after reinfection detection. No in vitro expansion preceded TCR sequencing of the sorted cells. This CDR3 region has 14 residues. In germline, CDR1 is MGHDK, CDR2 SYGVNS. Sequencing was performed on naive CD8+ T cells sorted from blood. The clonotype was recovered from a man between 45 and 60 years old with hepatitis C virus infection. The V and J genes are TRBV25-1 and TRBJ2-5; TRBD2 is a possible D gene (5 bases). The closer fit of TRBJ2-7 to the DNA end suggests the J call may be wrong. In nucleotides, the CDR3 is TGTGCCAGCAGTGAAGGAGGCGGTACCTACGAGCAGTACTTC. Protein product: CASSEGGGTYEQYF.